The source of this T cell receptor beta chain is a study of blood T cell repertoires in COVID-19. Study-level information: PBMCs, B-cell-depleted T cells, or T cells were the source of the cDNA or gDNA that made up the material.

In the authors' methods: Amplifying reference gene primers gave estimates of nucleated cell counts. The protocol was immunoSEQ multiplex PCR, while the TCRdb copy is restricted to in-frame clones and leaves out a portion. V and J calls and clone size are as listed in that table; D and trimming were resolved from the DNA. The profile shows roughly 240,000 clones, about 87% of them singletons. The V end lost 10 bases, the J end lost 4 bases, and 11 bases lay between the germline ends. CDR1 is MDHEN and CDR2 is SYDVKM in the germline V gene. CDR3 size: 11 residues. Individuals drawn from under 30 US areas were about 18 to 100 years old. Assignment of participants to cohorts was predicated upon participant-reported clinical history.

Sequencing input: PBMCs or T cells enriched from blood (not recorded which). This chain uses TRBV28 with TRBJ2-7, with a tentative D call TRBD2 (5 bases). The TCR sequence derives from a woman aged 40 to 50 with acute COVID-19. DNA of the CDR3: TGTGCCACCGGGGTGGGTTACGAGCAGTACGTC. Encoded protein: CATGVGYEQYV.